The rows below give T cell receptor beta chains drawn from one sample of a study of T cells in Graves' hyperthyroidism and ophthalmopathy. From the multiplex PCR reads, TCRdb called clonotypes with MiXCR, one entry per CDR3 protein. The sample yields about 640,000 distinct CDR3 sequences, 20% seen once. The specimen sequenced was blood. Source of these receptors: a man in his thirties or forties with Graves' ophthalmopathy. CDR3s include the opening cysteine and the closing phenylalanine or tryptophan. D genes are given only for firm matches. The listing skips clone size in some rows; elsewhere it reads once, few, many or a size class.

d_gene: -
abundance: many
j_gene: TRBJ1-1
v_gene: TRBV20-1
CDR3nt: TGCAGTGCTAGAGGGGAGGGCACTGAAGCTTTCTTT
CDR3aa: CSARGEGTEAFF

d_gene: TRBD2
abundance: few
j_gene: TRBJ2-2
v_gene: TRBV20-1
CDR3nt: TGCAGTGCTCCCCTCTTCGGGAGGGGCGGGGAGCTGTTTTTT
CDR3aa: CSAPLFGRGGELFF

d_gene: -
abundance: few
j_gene: TRBJ2-2
v_gene: TRBV6-1
CDR3nt: TGTGCCAGCAGCCCACCGGGGCACCCTGGCCGGGAGCTGTTTTTT
CDR3aa: CASSPPGHPGRELFF

d_gene: -
abundance: -
j_gene: TRBJ1-6
v_gene: TRBV10-3
CDR3nt: TGTGCCATCAGTGACGGGGAGAGTAATTCACCCCTCCACTTT
CDR3aa: CAISDGESNSPLHF

d_gene: TRBD2
abundance: few
j_gene: TRBJ2-2
v_gene: TRBV7-2
CDR3nt: TGTGCCAGCAGCTCAGTTCGACTAGCGGTCACCGGGGAGCTGTTTTTT
CDR3aa: CASSSVRLAVTGELFF

d_gene: TRBD2
abundance: -
j_gene: TRBJ2-1
v_gene: TRBV9
CDR3nt: TGTGCCAGCAGCATAATCCCGGGACTAGCCCACAATGAGCAGTTCTTC
CDR3aa: CASSIIPGLAHNEQFF

d_gene: TRBD2
abundance: -
j_gene: TRBJ2-1
v_gene: TRBV27
CDR3nt: TGTGCCAGCAGTTCGACTAGCGGGAGGTACAATGAGCAGTTCTTC
CDR3aa: CASSSTSGRYNEQFF

d_gene: -
abundance: few
j_gene: TRBJ1-6
v_gene: TRBV20-1
CDR3nt: TGCAGTGCTAGAGATTCACTAGGGGGGGCAAGTTCACCCCTCCACTTT
CDR3aa: CSARDSLGGASSPLHF

d_gene: -
abundance: few
j_gene: TRBJ2-7
v_gene: TRBV12-3/TRBV12-4
CDR3nt: TGTGCCAGCAGTCCGAATAACGGCGAGCAGTACTTC
CDR3aa: CASSPNNGEQYF

d_gene: TRBD1
abundance: -
j_gene: TRBJ2-7
v_gene: TRBV12-3/TRBV12-4
CDR3nt: TGTGCCAGCAGACGAACGGGACAGGGAGGCTACGAGCAGTACTTC
CDR3aa: CASRRTGQGGYEQYF

d_gene: TRBD1
abundance: -
j_gene: TRBJ2-5
v_gene: TRBV20-1
CDR3nt: TGCAGTGCTTGGACAGGAGGGACCCAGTACTTC
CDR3aa: CSAWTGGTQYF

d_gene: TRBD1
abundance: -
j_gene: TRBJ1-2
v_gene: TRBV9
CDR3nt: TGTGCCAGCAGCGGTTACGGGACAGGGGATAGCTATGGCTACACCTTC
CDR3aa: CASSGYGTGDSYGYTF

d_gene: TRBD1
abundance: -
j_gene: TRBJ2-7
v_gene: TRBV27
CDR3nt: TGTGCCAGCAGTATAGCCCCAGGGGGATACGAGCAGTACTTC
CDR3aa: CASSIAPGGYEQYF

d_gene: TRBD1
abundance: -
j_gene: TRBJ2-4
v_gene: TRBV13
CDR3nt: TGTGCCAGCAGCTTGTCCCGGGACAGGGACCGAGCCAAAAACATTCAGTACTTC
CDR3aa: CASSLSRDRDRAKNIQYF

d_gene: -
abundance: many
j_gene: TRBJ1-2
v_gene: TRBV29-1
CDR3nt: TGCAGCGTTGAAGATCGGCGGGACCTCTATGGCTACACCTTC
CDR3aa: CSVEDRRDLYGYTF

d_gene: TRBD2
abundance: -
j_gene: TRBJ2-2
v_gene: TRBV6-2/TRBV6-3
CDR3nt: TGTGCCAGCAGTTCGCTAGCGGGTATCACCGGGGAGCTGTTTTTT
CDR3aa: CASSSLAGITGELFF

d_gene: -
abundance: -
j_gene: TRBJ2-1
v_gene: TRBV6-2/TRBV6-3
CDR3nt: TGTGCCAGCAGTTACTCCGAAACGTCCTACAATGAGCAGTTCTTC
CDR3aa: CASSYSETSYNEQFF